Relative to its sample, the clone carrying this T cell receptor (beta chain) is medium-sized (0.01 to 0.1%). The source of the sample is a study of T cells after yellow fever vaccination. Study observations and caveats: Booster sampling recovered most clones from primary vaccination (nearly 98% CD4, approximately 88% CD8).

V dropped 7 bases and J dropped 3; count of bases not matched to a gene: 4. Germline V gene data show CDR1 as MGHDK and CDR2 as SYGVNS. The CDR3 has 14 amino acids. TCRdb passed the 5' RACE reads through MiXCR, listing each CDR3 protein once. Of 9,500 to 15,000 distinct CDR3 sequences listed, roughly 6% are singletons. The sample was PBMCs, either bulk or a sorted T-cell subset (CD4+, CD8+, memory, or dextramer-sorted; not recorded which), taken on the day of the yellow fever booster vaccination. The genes are TRBV25-1 and TRBJ2-1; TRBD1 matches at 9 bases. The sequence derives from a man under 40 who received the YFV17D yellow fever vaccine. CDR3 sequence reads: CASTRTGVYNEQFF. CDR3 sequence (DNA): TGTGCCAGCACTAGGACAGGGGTCTACAATGAGCAGTTCTTC. Supplemented by reference TRBV25-1 and TRBJ2-1, the full variable domain reads EADIYQTPRYLVIGTGKKITLECSQTMGHDKMYWYQQDPGMELHLIHYSYGVNSTEKGDLSSESTVSRIRTEHFPLTLESARPSHTSQYLCASTRTGVYNEQFFGPGTRLTVL.